The T cell receptor beta chain described here comes from a study of control samples from healthy donors and cancer patients. The method was immunoSEQ multiplex PCR; TCRdb's version includes in-frame clones alone and lacks a portion of them. The sample lists roughly 14,000 clones; about 89% were seen once. V was clipped by 0 bases and J by 1 base; unmatched bases: 6. The CDR3 sequence is 16 residues long. Germline CDR1 is MGHRA and CDR2 is YSYEKL. This clone was recorded only once. The J gene is TRBJ2-7, the V gene TRBV4-1, with 7 bases lining up with TRBD2. Sequenced input: PBMCs. This receptor was identified in a woman between 65 and 79 years old with colorectal cancer. The CDR3 DNA is TGCGCCAGCAGCCAAGAAACTAGCGAGCCTTCCTACGAGCAGTACTTC. It encodes CASSQETSEPSYEQYF.